This T cell receptor (beta chain) comes out of a study of identical twins. Regarding the study as a whole: The authors drew conclusions from cross-sectional statistical analysis rather than following the same donors. In monozygotic twins, models underestimated the sharing of out-of-frame TCR alpha. Excess sharing between twins was weaker in beta out-of-frame sequences.

As to this clonotype: Antigen: not known.

It was template switching that added a universal primer site, and there were unique molecular identifiers on the cDNA. Using its own MiXCR run on the 5' RACE reads, TCRdb lists one record per CDR3 protein. Here the sample spans 1.5 million or so distinct CDR3 sequences, about 31% being singletons. The CDR3 runs to 15 residues. The V end was cut by 0 bases, the J end by 2 bases, with 8 bases between. From germline, CDR1 is MDHEN and CDR2 SYDVKM. This chain links TRBV28 with TRBJ2-4, with D possibly being TRBD2 (6 bases). This TCR was sampled from a newborn girl in good health. Sequenced input: cord blood. The CDR3 sequence: CASSLWAGTKNIQYF. CDR3 nucleotide sequence: TGTGCCAGCAGTTTATGGGCGGGGACCAAAAACATTCAGTACTTC. Full variable domain (missing parts from reference TRBV28 and TRBJ2-4): DVKVTQSSRYLVKRTGEKVFLECVQDMDHENMFWYRQDPGLGLRLIYFSYDVKMKEKGDIPEGYSVSREKKERFSLILESASTNQTSMYLCASSLWAGTKNIQYFGAGTRLSVL.